Shown below are 26 T cell receptor beta chains from a single sample sequenced in a study of T-cell reconstitution after alpha-beta-depleted transplantation in children. Preparing the TCRbeta library involved the use of unique molecular identifiers. TCRdb fed the PCR reads into MiXCR, producing one record per CDR3 protein. In the table there are approximately 150,000 distinct CDR3 sequences, about 9% of which are singletons. This material consisted of PBMCs, mostly from graft donor cells, taken 180 days after TCRalphabeta/CD19-depleted stem cell transplant. The receptors here all came from a female patient aged 2 to 10 who had a stem cell transplant for congenital amegakaryocytic thrombocytopenia, so the T cells may come from the graft donor.

This clonotype was recorded a few times. CDR3 loop: CSAKASLGTDTQYF. In DNA, the CDR3 is TGCAGTGCTAAGGCTAGCCTGGGGACAGATACGCAGTATTTT. The chain uses TRBV20-1 and TRBJ2-3; D perhaps matches TRBD2 (5 bases). The CDR3 spans 14 residues. V shed 4 bases and J shed 3 bases, with 14 bases lying between them. Germline V lookup: CDR1 DFQATT, CDR2 SNEGSKA (reference sequence).

This clonotype was detected ten times or more. V gene TRBV20-1 combines with J gene TRBJ2-1; 7 nucleotides match TRBD2. Germline CDR1 reads DFQATT; CDR2 reads SNEGSKA (reference sequence). The CDR3 is 17 amino acids. V lost 6 bases to trimming and J lost 4 bases; unmatched junction nucleotides: 18. This chain's CDR3 is CSAPRLGLADIYNEQFF. As DNA, the CDR3 is TGCAGTGCCCCTAGGTTGGGTCTAGCGGATATATACAATGAGCAGTTCTTC.

The table lists this clonotype with many counts. The chain recombines TRBV20-1 with TRBJ2-1; no clear D gene. V gave up 1 base and J gave up 5 bases, with 18 bases separating them. In germline, CDR1 is DFQATT, CDR2 SNEGSKA (reference sequence). The CDR3 is made up of 16 amino acids. CDR3 in DNA: TGCAGTGCTAGAGGGGCCCGAGGAGAAGAGGACAATGAGCAGTTCTTC. Protein sequence: CSARGARGEEDNEQFF.

In the case of this clonotype: The junction differs from germline at one of its ends, possibly a read error. This chain connects TRBV27 to TRBJ2-4; 8 bases fit TRBD1. CDR3 length equals 17 residues. In germline, CDR1 is MNHEY, CDR2 SMNVEV (reference sequence). In DNA form, the CDR3 reads TGTGCCAGCAGTCCAAATCAGGGGGCGAGTGTTAAAAACAGTCAGTACTTC. It specifies CASSPNQGASVKNSQYF.

This clonotype was counted between two and nine times. The V and J genes are TRBV5-6 and TRBJ1-1; tentative D call: TRBD1 (5 bases). Trimming left V 4 bases short and J 1 base short, with 11 bases between. This CDR3 comprises 14 residues. CDR1 is SGHDT, CDR2 YYEEEE, per germline. In DNA form, the CDR3 reads TGTGCCAGCAGCCCCCAGGGCAGGAACACTGAAGCTTTCTTT. It codes for CASSPQGRNTEAFF.

This clonotype has more than one count but fewer than ten. The chain recombines TRBV11-2 with TRBJ2-3; no reliable D call. Germline assignment: CDR1 SGHAT and CDR2 FQNNGV. The V end was cut by 4 bases, the J end by 4 bases, with 12 bases between. The CDR3 is made up of 14 amino acids. DNA of the CDR3: TGTGCCAGCAGCTACGCTGGACCGGCAGATACGCAGTATTTT. This codes for CASSYAGPADTQYF.

J is TRBJ2-6 and V is TRBV20-1, with 9 bases that match TRBD1. Trimming removed 3 bases from V and 1 base from J; junction bases left unmatched: 7. This CDR3 contains 17 residues. Germline loops: CDR1 DFQATT, CDR2 SNEGSKA (reference sequence). CDR3 DNA sequence: TGCAGTGCTAGGGGGGACAGGGAAGGTTCTGGGGCCAACGTCCTGACTTTC. Its protein product is CSARGDREGSGANVLTF.

This clonotype was observed at least ten times. V usage is TRBV5-1 and J usage is TRBJ2-7; TRBD1 agrees at 9 bases. J gave up 3 bases and V 4 bases, and 2 bases lay outside the gene matches. Germline loops: CDR1 SGHRS, CDR2 YFSETQ. The CDR3 sequence is 13 residues long. The CDR3 region has the DNA TGCGCCAGCAGCAAGGGACAGGGCTACGAGCAGTACTTC. Translation: CASSKGQGYEQYF.

The chain couples TRBV6-6 to TRBJ2-7; D gene ambiguous. The ends were cut back, 2 bases at V and 3 bases at J, with 8 bases in the middle. This CDR3 spans 13 amino acids. The germline gives CDR1 MNHNY, CDR2 SVGAGI (reference sequence). CDR3 amino acids: CASSYGVGYEQYF. CDR3 nucleotides: TGTGCCAGCAGTTACGGGGTGGGCTACGAGCAGTACTTC.

This clonotype was recorded at least ten times. The V call is TRBV20-1, the J call TRBJ2-1; TRBD2 matches at 10 bases. V shed 3 bases and J 10 bases; nucleotides not matched to a gene: 15. Germline assignment: CDR1 DFQATT and CDR2 SNEGSKA (reference sequence). This CDR3 has 16 amino acids. As DNA, the CDR3 is TGCAGTGCTAGTTCTTCGGGACTAGCGTCCCCCGGGGAGCAGTTCTTC. Protein product: CSASSSGLASPGEQFF.

In its sample, this clonotype was seen many times. The chain recombines TRBV7-9 with TRBJ2-5; D unclear. Trimming stripped 6 bases from V and 5 bases from J, with 10 bases between. There are 12 residues in the CDR3. Germline CDR1 and CDR2: SEHNR and FQNEAQ (reference sequence). CDR3 nucleotide sequence: TGTGCCAGCAGTGACGTGGAGGAGACCCAGTACTTC. This codes for CASSDVEETQYF.

This clonotype showed up many times. The chain links TRBV12-3 or TRBV12-4 to TRBJ2-7, with 9 bases that match TRBD1. This CDR3 has 12 residues. Trimming removed 6 bases from V and 6 bases from J; junction bases left unmatched: 3. The CDR3: CASRPTGGEQYF. CDR3 nucleotides: TGTGCCAGCAGACCGACAGGGGGCGAGCAGTACTTC.

This clonotype has a count of ten or more. The chain is built from TRBV29-1 and TRBJ2-3; no definite D call. The ends were cut back, 3 bases at V and 0 bases at J, with 7 bases in the middle. The CDR3 runs to 13 residues. In germline, CDR1 is SQVTM, CDR2 ANQGSEA. CDR3 amino acids: CSVETDSTDTQYF. In DNA, the CDR3 is TGCAGCGTTGAGACTGATAGCACAGATACGCAGTATTTT.

This clonotype showed up many times. V gene TRBV7-7 combines with J gene TRBJ1-1; D remains ambiguous. The CDR3 extends over 15 amino acids. V gave up 5 bases and J gave up 5 bases, with 18 bases separating them. CDR1 is SSHAT and CDR2 is FNYEAQ in the germline V gene (reference sequence). The CDR3 coding sequence is TGTGCCAGCAGCCCGCCTGGGCAGTCGGGGACTGAAGCTTTCTTT. As protein: CASSPPGQSGTEAFF.

This clonotype was counted at least ten times. The chain joins TRBV7-8 to TRBJ1-2; D is undetermined. CDR1 is SGHVS, CDR2 FQNEAQ, per germline. This CDR3 spans 14 amino acids. V was clipped by 5 bases and J by 4 bases, with 14 bases between them. CDR3 residues: CASSPSVVLYGYTF. The CDR3 DNA follows: TGTGCCAGCAGCCCCAGCGTGGTTCTCTATGGCTACACCTTC.

This clonotype was seen many times. The chain combines TRBV12-3 or TRBV12-4 with TRBJ2-2; TRBD2 matches at 8 bases. The CDR3 is 15 residues long. Unmatched junction bases numbered 4, after V lost 1 base and J lost 6 bases. The CDR3: CASSLVLAGPGELFF. CDR3 DNA sequence: TGTGCCAGCAGTTTAGTGTTAGCGGGGCCCGGGGAGCTGTTTTTT.

This chain uses TRBV11-2 with TRBJ2-5, with TRBD2 matching 9 bases. This CDR3 is 13 amino acids long. The V gene's germline CDR1 is SGHAT and CDR2 FQNNGV. The junction had 1 base not matched to a gene; V was cut back by 3 bases and J by 5 bases. CDR3 sequence reads: CASSLRGGETQYF. Written as DNA, the CDR3 is TGTGCCAGCAGCTTGCGGGGGGGTGAGACCCAGTACTTC. Full variable domain (missing parts from reference TRBV11-2 and TRBJ2-5): EAGVAQSPRYKIIEKRQSVAFWCNPISGHATLYWYQQILGQGPKLLIQFQNNGVVDDSQLPKDRFSAERLKGVDSTLKIQPAKLEDSAVYLCASSLRGGETQYFGPGTRLLVL.

This clonotype was observed a few times. The gene calls are TRBV5-4 and TRBJ2-1; D gene unclear. Germline V lookup: CDR1 SGHNT, CDR2 YYREEE (reference sequence). The CDR3 contains 13 residues. The V and J ends lost 5 bases and 6 bases respectively, with 12 bases between them. In DNA form, the CDR3 reads TGTGCCAGCAGGGGAACCTCGGGCAATGAGCAGTTCTTC. Protein sequence: CASRGTSGNEQFF. The full variable domain, its missing parts supplied by reference TRBV5-4 and TRBJ2-1, is ETGVTQSPTHLIKTRGQQVTLRCSSQSGHNTVSWYQQALGQGPQFIFQYYREEENGRGNFPPRFSGLQFPNYSSELNVNALELDDSALYLCASRGTSGNEQFFGPGTRLTVL.

This clonotype has a count of ten or more. This chain uses TRBV12-3 or TRBV12-4 with TRBJ1-5; a possible D gene is TRBD1 (5 bases). CDR3 length: 17 residues. Trimming stripped 1 base from V and 9 bases from J, with 22 bases between. CDR3 sequence: CASSLVFGDGPLGPQHF. The CDR3 nucleotides read TGTGCCAGCAGTTTAGTATTTGGGGACGGACCTTTGGGGCCCCAGCATTTT.

In its sample, this clonotype was seen many times. This sequence joins TRBV4-2 and TRBJ1-1; D is unresolved. The CDR3 is made up of 11 amino acids. Deletions cut 5 bases from V and 3 bases from J, with 4 bases between. In germline, CDR1 is LGHNA, CDR2 YNFKEQ. CDR3 DNA sequence: TGTGCCAGCAGCGCATACACTGAAGCTTTCTTT. Its protein is CASSAYTEAFF.

In the case of this clonotype: Being one base from a much bigger clone, this may be a read error. This sequence joins TRBV21-1 and TRBJ2-5; the DNA was not used to check the table's D call, TRBD2. TRBV21-1 is annotated as a pseudogene. This CDR3 comprises 16 residues. CDR3 loop: CANSKVGPQGEETQYF. CDR3 DNA: TGTGCCAACAGCAAAGTGGGGCCTCAGGGAGAAGAGACCCAGTACTTC.

This clonotype was detected ten times or more. The chain recombines TRBV28 with TRBJ2-7; D is unclear. Trimming stripped 3 bases from V and 3 bases from J, with 6 bases between. The CDR3 runs to 12 residues. CDR1 MDHEN and CDR2 SYDVKM come from the germline V gene. The CDR3 loop is CASSFAFYEQYF. As DNA, the CDR3 is TGTGCCAGCAGTTTCGCCTTCTACGAGCAGTACTTC.

The chain has TRBV30 and TRBJ1-1; D not resolved. CDR3 length: 14 residues. Trimming left V 2 bases short and J 4 bases short, with 14 bases between. Germline CDR1 and CDR2: GTSNPN and SVGIG (reference sequence). The CDR3 DNA reads as TGTGCCTGGAGTCATAACATGGGGATCACTGAAGCTTTCTTT. This encodes CAWSHNMGITEAFF.

The V and J genes are TRBV2 and TRBJ2-2, with TRBD2 matching 9 bases. With 7 bases clipped from V and 4 bases from J, the junction kept 7 bases outside the gene matches. The CDR3 sequence is 15 residues long. Germline CDR1 reads SNHLY; CDR2 reads FYNNEI. CDR3 DNA: TGTGCCAGCATAGCGGGAGAGTTGGTCACCGGGGAGCTGTTTTTT. Its protein product is CASIAGELVTGELFF.

This clonotype was seen at least ten times. This rearrangement joins TRBV10-3 to TRBJ1-6, with 9 nucleotides matching TRBD1. The CDR3 loop spans 14 amino acids. Germline values: CDR1 ENHRY, CDR2 SYGVKD. V shed 4 bases, J shed 7 bases, and the junction held 2 bases outside the gene matches. CDR3 region: CAISVQGANSPLHF. The CDR3 region has the DNA TGTGCCATCAGTGTACAGGGGGCCAATTCACCCCTCCACTTT.

In this sample, this clonotype turned up a few times. The chain recombines TRBV10-2 with TRBJ2-3; 9 bases map to TRBD2. The J segment lost 3 bases and the V segment lost 2 bases, leaving 6 bases of the junction unmatched. The CDR3 extends over 16 amino acids. Germline-derived CDR1 and CDR2 are WSHSY and SAAADI. CDR3: CASSEGGGGRTDTQYF. The DNA of the CDR3 is TGCGCCAGCAGTGAGGGCGGGGGGGGTCGTACAGATACGCAGTATTTT.